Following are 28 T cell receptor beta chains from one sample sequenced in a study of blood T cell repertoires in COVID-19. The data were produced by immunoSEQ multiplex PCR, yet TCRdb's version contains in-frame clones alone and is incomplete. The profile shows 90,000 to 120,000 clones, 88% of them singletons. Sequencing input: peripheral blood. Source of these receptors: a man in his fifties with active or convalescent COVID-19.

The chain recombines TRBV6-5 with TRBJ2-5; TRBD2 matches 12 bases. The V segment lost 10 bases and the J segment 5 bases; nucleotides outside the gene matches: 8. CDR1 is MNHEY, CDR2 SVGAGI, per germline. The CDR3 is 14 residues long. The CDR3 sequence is CAIPSGRAWETQYF. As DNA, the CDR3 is TGTGCCATCCCTAGCGGGAGGGCCTGGGAGACCCAGTACTTC.

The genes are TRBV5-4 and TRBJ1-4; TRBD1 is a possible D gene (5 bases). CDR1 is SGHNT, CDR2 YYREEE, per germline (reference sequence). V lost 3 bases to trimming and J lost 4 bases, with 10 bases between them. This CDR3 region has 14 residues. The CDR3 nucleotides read TGTGCCAGCAGCTCCCGGGGGGATAATGAAAAACTGTTTTTT. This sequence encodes CASSSRGDNEKLFF. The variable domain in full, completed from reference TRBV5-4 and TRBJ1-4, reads ETGVTQSPTHLIKTRGQQVTLRCSSQSGHNTVSWYQQALGQGPQFIFQYYREEENGRGNFPPRFSGLQFPNYSSELNVNALELDDSALYLCASSSRGDNEKLFFGSGTQLSVL.

The CDR3 region is CASSKRPTGINNSPLHF. As DNA, the CDR3 is TGTGCCAGCAGCAAACGTCCGACAGGGATCAATAATTCACCCCTCCACTTT. The V call is TRBV21-1, the J call TRBJ1-6; the listed D gene, TRBD1, was not tested against the DNA. TRBV21-1 corresponds to a pseudogene. There are 17 residues in the CDR3.

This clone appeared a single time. CDR3 nucleotide sequence: TGTGCCAGCAGTTTATTGTGGGGCAAAAGTGCCAAAAACATTCAGTACTTC. Residues: CASSLLWGKSAKNIQYF. The chain recombines TRBV28 with TRBJ2-4; D is perhaps TRBD1 (5 bases). V lost 1 base and J 1 base, leaving 14 bases between the germline ends. In germline, CDR1 is MDHEN, CDR2 SYDVKM. This CDR3 is built from 17 residues.

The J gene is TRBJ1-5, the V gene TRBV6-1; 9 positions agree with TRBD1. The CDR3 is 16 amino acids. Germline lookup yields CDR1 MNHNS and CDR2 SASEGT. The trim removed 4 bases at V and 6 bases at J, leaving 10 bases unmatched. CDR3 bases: TGTGCCAGCAGTGGGCTCCGGGACAGGGTTGGTCAGCCCCAGCATTTT. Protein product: CASSGLRDRVGQPQHF.

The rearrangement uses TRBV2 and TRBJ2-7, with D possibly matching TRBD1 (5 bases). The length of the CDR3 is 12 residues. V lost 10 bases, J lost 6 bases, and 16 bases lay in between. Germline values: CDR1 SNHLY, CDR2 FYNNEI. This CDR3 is CAIRASPPEQYF. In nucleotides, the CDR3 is TGTGCCATCAGGGCTTCTCCCCCCGAGCAGTACTTC.

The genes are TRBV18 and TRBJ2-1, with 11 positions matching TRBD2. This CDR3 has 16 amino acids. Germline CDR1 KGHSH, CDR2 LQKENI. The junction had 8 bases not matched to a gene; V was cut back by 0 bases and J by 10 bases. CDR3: CASSPPGTSGLREQFF. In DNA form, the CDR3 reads TGTGCCAGCTCACCACCCGGGACTAGCGGATTACGAGAGCAGTTCTTC.

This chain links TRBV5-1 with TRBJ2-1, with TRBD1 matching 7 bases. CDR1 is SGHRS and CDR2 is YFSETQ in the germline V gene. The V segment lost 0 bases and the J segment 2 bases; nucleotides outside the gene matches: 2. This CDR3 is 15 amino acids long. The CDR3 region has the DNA TGCGCCAGCAGCTTGGAGGGGGCGACCTACAATGAGCAGTTCTTC. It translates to CASSLEGATYNEQFF.

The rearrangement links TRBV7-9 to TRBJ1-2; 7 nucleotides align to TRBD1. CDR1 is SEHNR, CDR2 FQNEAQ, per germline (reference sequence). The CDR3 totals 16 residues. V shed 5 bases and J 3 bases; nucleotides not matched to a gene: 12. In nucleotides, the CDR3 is TGTGCCAGCAGCCCCGCGAGGGCCAGGGGGTACTATGGCTACACCTTC. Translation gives CASSPARARGYYGYTF.

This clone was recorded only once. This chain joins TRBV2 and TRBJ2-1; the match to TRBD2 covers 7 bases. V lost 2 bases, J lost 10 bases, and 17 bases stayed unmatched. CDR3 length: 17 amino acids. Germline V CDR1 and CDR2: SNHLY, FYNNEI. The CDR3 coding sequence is TGTGCCAGCAGTGAACCACCTAGACTAGCCTTGGGAGGGGAGCAGTTCTTC. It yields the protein CASSEPPRLALGGEQFF.

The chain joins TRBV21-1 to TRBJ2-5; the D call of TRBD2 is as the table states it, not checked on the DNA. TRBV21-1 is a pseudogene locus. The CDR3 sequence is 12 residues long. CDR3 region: CASSKLVETQYF. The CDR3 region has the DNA TGTGCCAGCAGCAAACTAGTAGAGACCCAGTACTTC.

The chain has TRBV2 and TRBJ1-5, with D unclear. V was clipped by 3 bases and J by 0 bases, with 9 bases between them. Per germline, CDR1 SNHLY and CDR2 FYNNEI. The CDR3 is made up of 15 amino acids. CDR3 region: CASSEVSDSNQPQHF. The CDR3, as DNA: TGTGCCAGCAGTGAGGTTAGCGATAGCAATCAGCCCCAGCATTTT.

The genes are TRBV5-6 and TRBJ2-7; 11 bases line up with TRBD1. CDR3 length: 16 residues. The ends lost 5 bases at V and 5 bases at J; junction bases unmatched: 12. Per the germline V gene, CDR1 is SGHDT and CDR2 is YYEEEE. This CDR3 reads CASSRGQGASLDEQYF. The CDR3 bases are TGTGCCAGCAGTCGTGGACAGGGGGCATCGCTTGACGAGCAGTACTTC.

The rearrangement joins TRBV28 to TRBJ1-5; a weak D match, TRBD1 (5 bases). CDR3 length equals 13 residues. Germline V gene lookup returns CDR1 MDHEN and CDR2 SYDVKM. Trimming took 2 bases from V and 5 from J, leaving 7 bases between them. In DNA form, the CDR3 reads TGTGCCAGCAGTTTAACGGGGGATCAGCCCCAGCATTTT. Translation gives CASSLTGDQPQHF.

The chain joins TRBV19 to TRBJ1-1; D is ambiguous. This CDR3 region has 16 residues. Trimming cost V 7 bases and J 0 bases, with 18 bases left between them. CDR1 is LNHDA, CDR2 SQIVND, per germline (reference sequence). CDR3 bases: TGTGCCAGTAAAAAGACCCCGGCAGACATGAACACTGAAGCTTTCTTT. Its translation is CASKKTPADMNTEAFF.

CDR3 sequence (DNA): TGTGCCACCAGTGAGGCTACCGGGACAGCCTTTGGCTACACCTTC. Amino acids: CATSEATGTAFGYTF. The genes are TRBV24-1 and TRBJ1-2; 7 bases are a match to TRBD1. The germline CDR1 and CDR2 sequences are KGHDR and SFDVKD. This CDR3 is 15 amino acids long. V was clipped by 4 bases and J by 7 bases; unmatched bases: 11.

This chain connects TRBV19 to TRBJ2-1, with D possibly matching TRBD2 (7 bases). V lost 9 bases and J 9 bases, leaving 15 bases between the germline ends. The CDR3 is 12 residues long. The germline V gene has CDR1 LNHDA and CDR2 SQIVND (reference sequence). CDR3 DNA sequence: TGTGCCAGGTTGGCAGGGGAGGGTGAGCAGTTCTTC. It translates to CARLAGEGEQFF.

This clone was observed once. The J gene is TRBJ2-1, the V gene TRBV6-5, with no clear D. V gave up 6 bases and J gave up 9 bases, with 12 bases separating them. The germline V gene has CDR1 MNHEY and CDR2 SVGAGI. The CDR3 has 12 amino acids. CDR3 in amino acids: CASRTPLGEQFF. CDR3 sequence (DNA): TGTGCCAGCAGAACCCCCCTCGGTGAGCAGTTCTTC.

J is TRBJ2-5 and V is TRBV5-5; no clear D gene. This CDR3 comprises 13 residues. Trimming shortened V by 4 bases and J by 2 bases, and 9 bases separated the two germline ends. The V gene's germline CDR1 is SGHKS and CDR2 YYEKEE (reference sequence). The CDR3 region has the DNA TGTGCCAGCAGCGCCGCCAGTCAAGAGACCCAGTACTTC. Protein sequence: CASSAASQETQYF.

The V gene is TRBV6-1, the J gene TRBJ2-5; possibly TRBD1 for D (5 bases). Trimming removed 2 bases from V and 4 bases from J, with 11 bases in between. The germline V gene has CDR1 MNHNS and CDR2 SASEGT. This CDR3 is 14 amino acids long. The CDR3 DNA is TGTGCCAGCAGTGAACGACAGTCATCAGAGACCCAGTACTTC. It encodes CASSERQSSETQYF.

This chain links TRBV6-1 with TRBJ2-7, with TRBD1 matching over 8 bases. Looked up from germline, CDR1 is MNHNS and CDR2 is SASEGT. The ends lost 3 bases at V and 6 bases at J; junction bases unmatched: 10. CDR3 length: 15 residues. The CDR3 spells CASSEPGQGRGEQYF. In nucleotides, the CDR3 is TGTGCCAGCAGTGAGCCCGGACAGGGTAGAGGCGAGCAGTACTTC.

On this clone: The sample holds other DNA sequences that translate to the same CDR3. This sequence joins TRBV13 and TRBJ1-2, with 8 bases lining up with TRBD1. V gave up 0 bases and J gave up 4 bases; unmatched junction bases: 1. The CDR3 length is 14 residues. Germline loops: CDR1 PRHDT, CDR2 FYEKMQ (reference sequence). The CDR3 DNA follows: TGTGCCAGCAGCTTAGGAACAGGGGGCTATGGCTACACCTTC. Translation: CASSLGTGGYGYTF.

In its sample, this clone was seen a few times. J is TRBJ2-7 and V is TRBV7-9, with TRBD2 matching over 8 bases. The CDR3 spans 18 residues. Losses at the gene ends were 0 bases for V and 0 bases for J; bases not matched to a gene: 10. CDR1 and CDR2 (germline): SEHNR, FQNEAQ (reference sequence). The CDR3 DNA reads TGTGCCAGCAGCTTAGCGCGGCTAGCGGGTGCGTCCTCCTACGAGCAGTACTTC. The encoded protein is CASSLARLAGASSYEQYF.

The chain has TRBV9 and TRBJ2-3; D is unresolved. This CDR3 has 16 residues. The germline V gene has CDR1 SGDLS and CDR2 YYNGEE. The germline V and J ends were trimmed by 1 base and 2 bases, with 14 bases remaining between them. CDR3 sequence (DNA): TGTGCCAGCAGCGTACCCCTTGACACGTCCACAGATACGCAGTATTTT. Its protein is CASSVPLDTSTDTQYF.

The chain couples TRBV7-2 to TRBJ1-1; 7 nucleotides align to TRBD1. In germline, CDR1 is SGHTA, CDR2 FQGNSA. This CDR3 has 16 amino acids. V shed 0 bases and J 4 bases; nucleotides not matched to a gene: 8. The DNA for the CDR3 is TGTGCCAGCAGCTTAGCTGGGGGCAGGGGGGCCACTGAAGCTTTCTTT. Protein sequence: CASSLAGGRGATEAFF. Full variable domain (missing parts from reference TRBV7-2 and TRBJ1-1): GAGVSQSPSNKVTEKGKDVELRCDPISGHTALYWYRQSLGQGLEFLIYFQGNSAPDKSGLPSDRFSAERTGGSVSTLTIQRTQQEDSAVYLCASSLAGGRGATEAFFGQGTRLTVV.

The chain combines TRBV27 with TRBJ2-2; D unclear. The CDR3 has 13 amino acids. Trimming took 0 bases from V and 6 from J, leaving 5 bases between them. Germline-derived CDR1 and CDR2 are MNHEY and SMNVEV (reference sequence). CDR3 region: CASSLSRAGELFF. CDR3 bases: TGTGCCAGCAGTTTATCCCGAGCCGGGGAGCTGTTTTTT.

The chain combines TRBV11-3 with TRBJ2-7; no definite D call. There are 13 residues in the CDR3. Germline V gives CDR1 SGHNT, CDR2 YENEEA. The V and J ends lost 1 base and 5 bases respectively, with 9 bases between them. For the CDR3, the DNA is TGTGCCAGCAGCTTAGGTAGCCGCCACGAGCAGTACTTC. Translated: CASSLGSRHEQYF.

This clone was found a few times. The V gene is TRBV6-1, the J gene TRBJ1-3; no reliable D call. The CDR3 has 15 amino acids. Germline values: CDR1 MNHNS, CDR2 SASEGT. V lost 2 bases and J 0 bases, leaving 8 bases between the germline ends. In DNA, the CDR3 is TGTGCCAGCAGTGAATGGCCCAGCTCTGGAAACACCATATATTTT. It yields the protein CASSEWPSSGNTIYF.